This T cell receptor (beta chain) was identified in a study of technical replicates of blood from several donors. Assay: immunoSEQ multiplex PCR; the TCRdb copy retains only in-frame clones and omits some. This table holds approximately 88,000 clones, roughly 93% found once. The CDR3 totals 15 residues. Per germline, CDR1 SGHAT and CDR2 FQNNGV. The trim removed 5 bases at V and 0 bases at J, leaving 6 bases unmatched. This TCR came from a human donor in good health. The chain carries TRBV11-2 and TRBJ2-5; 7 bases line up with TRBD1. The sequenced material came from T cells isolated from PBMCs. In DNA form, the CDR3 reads TGTGCCAGCAGCCGTATCGACAGGGACCAAGAGACCCAGTACTTC. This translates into CASSRIDRDQETQYF.